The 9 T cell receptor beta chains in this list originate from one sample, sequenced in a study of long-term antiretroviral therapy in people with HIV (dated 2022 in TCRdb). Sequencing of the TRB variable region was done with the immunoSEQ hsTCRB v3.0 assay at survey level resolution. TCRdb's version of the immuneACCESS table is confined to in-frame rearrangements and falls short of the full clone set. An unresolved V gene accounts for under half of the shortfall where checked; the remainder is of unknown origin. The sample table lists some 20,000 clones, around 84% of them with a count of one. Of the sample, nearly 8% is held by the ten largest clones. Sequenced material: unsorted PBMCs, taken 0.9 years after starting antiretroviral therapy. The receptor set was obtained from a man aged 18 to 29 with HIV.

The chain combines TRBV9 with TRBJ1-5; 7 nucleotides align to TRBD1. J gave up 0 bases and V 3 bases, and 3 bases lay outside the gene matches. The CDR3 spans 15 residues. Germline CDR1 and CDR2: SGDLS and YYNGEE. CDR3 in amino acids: CASSAGTVSNQPQHF. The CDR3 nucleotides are TGTGCCAGCAGCGCCGGGACAGTTAGCAATCAGCCCCAGCATTTT.

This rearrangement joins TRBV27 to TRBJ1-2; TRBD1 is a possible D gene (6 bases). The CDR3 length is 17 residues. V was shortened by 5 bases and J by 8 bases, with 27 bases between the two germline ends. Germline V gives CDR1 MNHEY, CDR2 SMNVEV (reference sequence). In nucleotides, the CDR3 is TGTGCCAGCAGTCCAATGATCGGGACACCGAAGACAAAAGGCTACACCTTC. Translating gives CASSPMIGTPKTKGYTF.

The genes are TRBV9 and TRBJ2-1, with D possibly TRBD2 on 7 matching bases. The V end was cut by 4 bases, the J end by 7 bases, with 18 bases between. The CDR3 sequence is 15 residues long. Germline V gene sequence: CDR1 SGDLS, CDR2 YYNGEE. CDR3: CASSSTGKGGNEQFF. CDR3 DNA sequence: TGTGCCAGCAGCAGCACCGGGAAGGGGGGGAATGAGCAGTTCTTC.

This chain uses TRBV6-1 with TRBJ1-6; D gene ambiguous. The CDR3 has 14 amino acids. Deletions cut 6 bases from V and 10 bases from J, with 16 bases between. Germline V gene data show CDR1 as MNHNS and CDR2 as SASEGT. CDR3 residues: CASSQDEESSPLHF. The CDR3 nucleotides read TGTGCCAGCAGCCAAGATGAGGAGAGCTCACCCCTCCACTTT.

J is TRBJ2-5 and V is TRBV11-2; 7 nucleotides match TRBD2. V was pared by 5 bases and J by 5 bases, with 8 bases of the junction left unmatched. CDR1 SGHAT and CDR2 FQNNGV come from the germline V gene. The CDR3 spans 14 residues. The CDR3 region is CASSPWTSGETQYF. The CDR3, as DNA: TGTGCCAGCAGCCCCTGGACTAGTGGGGAGACCCAGTACTTC.

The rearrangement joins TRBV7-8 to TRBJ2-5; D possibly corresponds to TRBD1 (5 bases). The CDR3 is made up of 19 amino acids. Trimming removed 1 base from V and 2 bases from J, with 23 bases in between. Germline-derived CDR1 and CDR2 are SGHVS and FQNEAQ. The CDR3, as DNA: TGTGCCAGCAGCTTAGACCCCAAGTTTAAGGTTGGGGCACAAGAGACCCAGTACTTC. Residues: CASSLDPKFKVGAQETQYF.

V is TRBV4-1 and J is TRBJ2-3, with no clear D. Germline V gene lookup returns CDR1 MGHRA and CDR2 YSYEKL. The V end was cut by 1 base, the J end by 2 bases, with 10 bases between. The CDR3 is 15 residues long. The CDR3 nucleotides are TGCGCCAGCAGCCAAGGGGTGGGAAACACAGATACGCAGTATTTT. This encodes CASSQGVGNTDTQYF.

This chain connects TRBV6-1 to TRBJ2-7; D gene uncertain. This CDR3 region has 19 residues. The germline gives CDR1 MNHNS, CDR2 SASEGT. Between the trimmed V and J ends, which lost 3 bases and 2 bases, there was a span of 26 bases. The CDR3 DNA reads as TGTGCCAGCAGTGATCCAAACGCAAGAGCAGGCTACGTCACCTACGAGCAGTACGTC. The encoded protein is CASSDPNARAGYVTYEQYV.

CDR3 residues: CASSQNHEKLFF. The CDR3 DNA sequence: TGTGCCAGCAGCCAGAATCATGAAAAACTGTTTTTT. The genes are TRBV14 and TRBJ1-4; D is undetermined. There are 12 residues in the CDR3. Trimming left V 3 bases short and J 6 bases short, with 5 bases between. Germline V gene lookup returns CDR1 SGHDN and CDR2 FVKESK.